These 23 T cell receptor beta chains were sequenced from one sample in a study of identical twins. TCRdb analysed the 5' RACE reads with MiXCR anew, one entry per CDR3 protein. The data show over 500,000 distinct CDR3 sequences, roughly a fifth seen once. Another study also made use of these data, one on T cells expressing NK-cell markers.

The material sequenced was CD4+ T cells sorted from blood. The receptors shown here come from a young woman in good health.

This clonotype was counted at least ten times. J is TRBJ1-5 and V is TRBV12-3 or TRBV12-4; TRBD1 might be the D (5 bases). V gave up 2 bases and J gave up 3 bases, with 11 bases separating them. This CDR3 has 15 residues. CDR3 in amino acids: CASSLNRPDNQPQHF. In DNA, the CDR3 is TGTGCCAGCAGTTTAAACAGGCCAGACAATCAGCCCCAGCATTTT.

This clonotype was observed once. In DNA, the CDR3 is TGTGCCAGCAGCTTATTAGCGGGAGTGACCAATGAGCAGTTCTTC. Encoded protein: CASSLLAGVTNEQFF. The chain has TRBV7-8 and TRBJ2-1; 9 bases map to TRBD2. Per the germline V gene, CDR1 is SGHVS and CDR2 is FQNEAQ. The length of the CDR3 is 15 residues. J was trimmed by 6 bases and V by 2 bases; bases with no gene match: 5.

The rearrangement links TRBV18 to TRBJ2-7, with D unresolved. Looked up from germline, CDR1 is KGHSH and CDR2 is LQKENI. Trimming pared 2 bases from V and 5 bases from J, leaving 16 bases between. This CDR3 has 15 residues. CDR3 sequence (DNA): TGTGCCAGCTCACCAACATCTGGAGTGACACACGAGCAGTACTTC. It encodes CASSPTSGVTHEQYF.

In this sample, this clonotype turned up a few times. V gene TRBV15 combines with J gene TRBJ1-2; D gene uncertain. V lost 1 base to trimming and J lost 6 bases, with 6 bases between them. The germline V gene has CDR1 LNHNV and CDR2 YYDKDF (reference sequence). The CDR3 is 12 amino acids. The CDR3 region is CATSRGGDGYTF. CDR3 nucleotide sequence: TGTGCCACCAGCAGAGGAGGAGATGGCTACACCTTC. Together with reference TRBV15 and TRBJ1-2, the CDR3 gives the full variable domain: DAMVIQNPRYQVTQFGKPVTLSCSQTLNHNVMYWYQQKSSQAPKLLFHYYDKDFNNEADTPDNFQSRRPNTSFCFLDIRSPGLGDTAMYLCATSRGGDGYTFGSGTRLTVV.

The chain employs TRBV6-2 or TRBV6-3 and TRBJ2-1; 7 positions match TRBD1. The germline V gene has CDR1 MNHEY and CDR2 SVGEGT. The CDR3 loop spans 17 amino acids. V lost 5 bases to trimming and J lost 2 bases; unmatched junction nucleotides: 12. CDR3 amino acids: CASSPGGLAYAYNEQFF. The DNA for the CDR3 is TGTGCCAGCAGTCCAGGGGGATTAGCGTATGCCTACAATGAGCAGTTCTTC.

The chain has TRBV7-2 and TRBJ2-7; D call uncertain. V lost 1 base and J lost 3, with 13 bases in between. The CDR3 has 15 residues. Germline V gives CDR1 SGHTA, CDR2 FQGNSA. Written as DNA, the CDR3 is TGTGCCAGCAGCTTAGAAGGCCTGAGTAACTACGAGCAGTACTTC. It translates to CASSLEGLSNYEQYF.

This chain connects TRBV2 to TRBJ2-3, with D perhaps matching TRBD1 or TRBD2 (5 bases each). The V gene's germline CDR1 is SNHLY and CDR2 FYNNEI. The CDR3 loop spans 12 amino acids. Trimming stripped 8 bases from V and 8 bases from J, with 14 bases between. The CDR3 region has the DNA TGTGCCAGCGCCAGACAGAGCGGTACGCAGTATTTT. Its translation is CASARQSGTQYF.

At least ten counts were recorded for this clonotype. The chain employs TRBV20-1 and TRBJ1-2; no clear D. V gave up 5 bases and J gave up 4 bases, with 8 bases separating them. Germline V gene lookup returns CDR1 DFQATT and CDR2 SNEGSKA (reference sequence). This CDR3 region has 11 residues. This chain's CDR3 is CSAPRGYGYTF. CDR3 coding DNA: TGCAGTGCTCCCCGGGGCTATGGCTACACCTTC.

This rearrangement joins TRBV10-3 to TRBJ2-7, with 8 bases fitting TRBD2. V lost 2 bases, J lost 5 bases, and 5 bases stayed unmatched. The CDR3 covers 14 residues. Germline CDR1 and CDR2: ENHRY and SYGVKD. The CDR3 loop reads CAISERGGPDEQYF. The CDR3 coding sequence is TGTGCCATCAGTGAGCGGGGGGGGCCCGACGAGCAGTACTTC.

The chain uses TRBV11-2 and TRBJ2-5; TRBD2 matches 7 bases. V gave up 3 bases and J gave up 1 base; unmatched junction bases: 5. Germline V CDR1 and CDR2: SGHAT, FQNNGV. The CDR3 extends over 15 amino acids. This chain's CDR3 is CASSLGGEIQETQYF. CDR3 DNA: TGTGCCAGCAGCTTGGGGGGGGAAATCCAAGAGACCCAGTACTTC.

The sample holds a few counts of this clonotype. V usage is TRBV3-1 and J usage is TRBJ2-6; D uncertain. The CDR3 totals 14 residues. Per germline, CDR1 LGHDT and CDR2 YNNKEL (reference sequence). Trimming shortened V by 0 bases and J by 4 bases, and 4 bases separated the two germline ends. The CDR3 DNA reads TGTGCCAGCAGCCAAGACGCAGGGGCCAACGTCCTGACTTTC. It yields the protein CASSQDAGANVLTF.

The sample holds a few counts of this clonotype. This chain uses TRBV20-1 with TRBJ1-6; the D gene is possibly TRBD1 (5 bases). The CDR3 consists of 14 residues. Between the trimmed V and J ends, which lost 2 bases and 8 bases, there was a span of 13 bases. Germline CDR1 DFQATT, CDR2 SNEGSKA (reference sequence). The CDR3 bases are TGCAGTGCTAGAAATTCGGGGGTCGATTCACCCCTCCACTTT. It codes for CSARNSGVDSPLHF.

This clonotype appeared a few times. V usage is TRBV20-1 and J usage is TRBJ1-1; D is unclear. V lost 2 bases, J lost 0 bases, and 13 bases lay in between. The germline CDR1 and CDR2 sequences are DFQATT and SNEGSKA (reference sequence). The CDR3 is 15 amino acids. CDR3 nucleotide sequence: TGCAGTGCTAGACAGGCGTTTGGGGTGAACACTGAAGCTTTCTTT. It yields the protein CSARQAFGVNTEAFF.

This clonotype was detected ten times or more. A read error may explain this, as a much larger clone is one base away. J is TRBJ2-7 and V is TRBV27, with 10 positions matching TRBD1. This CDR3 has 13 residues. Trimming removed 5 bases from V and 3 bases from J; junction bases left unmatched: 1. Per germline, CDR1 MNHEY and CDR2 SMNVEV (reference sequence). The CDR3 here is CASSRDRGYEQYF. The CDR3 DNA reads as TGTGCCAGCAGTCGGGACAGGGGCTACGAGCAGTACTTC.

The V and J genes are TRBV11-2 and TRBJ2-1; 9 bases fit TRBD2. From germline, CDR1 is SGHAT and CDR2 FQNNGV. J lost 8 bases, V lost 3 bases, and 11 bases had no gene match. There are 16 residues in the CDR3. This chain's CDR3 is CASSLHSGRGGDEQFF. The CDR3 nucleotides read TGTGCCAGCAGCTTGCATAGCGGGAGAGGAGGCGATGAGCAGTTCTTC.

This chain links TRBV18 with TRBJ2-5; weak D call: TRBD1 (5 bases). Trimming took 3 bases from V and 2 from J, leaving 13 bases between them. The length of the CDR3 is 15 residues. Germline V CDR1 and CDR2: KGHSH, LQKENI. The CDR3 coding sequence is TGTGCCAGCTCACCCCGACAGAGCATACAAGAGACCCAGTACTTC. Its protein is CASSPRQSIQETQYF.

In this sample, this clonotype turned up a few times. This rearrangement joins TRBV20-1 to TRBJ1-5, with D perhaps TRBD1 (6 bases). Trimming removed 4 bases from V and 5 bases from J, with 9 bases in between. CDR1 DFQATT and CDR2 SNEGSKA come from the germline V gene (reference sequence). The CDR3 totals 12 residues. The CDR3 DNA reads TGCAGTGCTATGGGGGCATATCAGCCCCAGCATTTT. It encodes CSAMGAYQPQHF.

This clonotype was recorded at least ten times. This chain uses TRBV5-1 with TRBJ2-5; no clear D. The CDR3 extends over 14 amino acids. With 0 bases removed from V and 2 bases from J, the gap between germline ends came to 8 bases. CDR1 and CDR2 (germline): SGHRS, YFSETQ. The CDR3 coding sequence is TGCGCCAGCAGCTTGGCTCCAGGACAAGAGACCCAGTACTTC. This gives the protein CASSLAPGQETQYF.

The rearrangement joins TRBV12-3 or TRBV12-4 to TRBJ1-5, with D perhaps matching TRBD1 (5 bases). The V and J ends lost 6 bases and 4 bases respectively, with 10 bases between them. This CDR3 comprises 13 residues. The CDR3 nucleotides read TGTGCCAGCAGCCGGACACCGAATCAGCCCCAGCATTTT. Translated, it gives CASSRTPNQPQHF.

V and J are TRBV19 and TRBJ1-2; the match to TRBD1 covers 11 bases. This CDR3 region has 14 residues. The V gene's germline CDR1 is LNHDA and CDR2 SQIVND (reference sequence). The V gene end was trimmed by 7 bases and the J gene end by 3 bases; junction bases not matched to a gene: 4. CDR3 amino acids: CASKRGQGDYGYTF. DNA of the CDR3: TGTGCCAGTAAAAGGGGACAGGGGGACTATGGCTACACCTTC.

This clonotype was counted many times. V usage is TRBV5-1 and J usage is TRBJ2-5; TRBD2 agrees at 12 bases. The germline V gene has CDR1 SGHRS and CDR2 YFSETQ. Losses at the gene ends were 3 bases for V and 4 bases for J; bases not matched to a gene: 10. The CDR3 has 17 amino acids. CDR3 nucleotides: TGCGCCAGCAGCTGGACGACACCACTAGCGGGAGGAGAGACCCAGTACTTC. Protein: CASSWTTPLAGGETQYF.

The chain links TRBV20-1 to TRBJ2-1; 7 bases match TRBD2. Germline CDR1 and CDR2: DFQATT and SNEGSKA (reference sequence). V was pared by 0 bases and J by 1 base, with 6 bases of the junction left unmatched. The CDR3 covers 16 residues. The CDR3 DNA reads TGCAGTGCTAGAGAAAGGGGAGGGCCTTCCTACAATGAGCAGTTCTTC. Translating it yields CSARERGGPSYNEQFF.

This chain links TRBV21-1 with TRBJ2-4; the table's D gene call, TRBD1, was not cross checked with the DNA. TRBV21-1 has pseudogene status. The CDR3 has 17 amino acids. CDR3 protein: CASSKEKGGLWKNIQYF. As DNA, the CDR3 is TGTGCCAGCAGCAAAGAGAAGGGGGGGCTGTGGAAGAACATTCAGTACTTC.